What follows are 25 T cell receptor beta chains derived from one specimen sequenced in a study of blood T cell repertoires in COVID-19. The assay was immunoSEQ multiplex PCR, and TCRdb's table has in-frame clones only and misses some. Of about 110,000 clones detected, nearly 90% appear once; the ten largest clones hold 4.8%. Sequencing was done on a sample of peripheral blood. All receptors come from a human donor in a cohort sampled during active COVID-19.

The rearrangement uses TRBV15 and TRBJ2-7, with a weak D call TRBD1 (6 bases). This CDR3 comprises 15 residues. The V end was cut by 0 bases, the J end by 3 bases, with 12 bases between. Germline V gene lookup returns CDR1 LNHNV and CDR2 YYDKDF (reference sequence). DNA of the CDR3: TGTGCCACCAGCAGAGAAGTGGGGGCGGTCTACGAGCAGTACTTC. Translation: CATSREVGAVYEQYF.

The V call is TRBV3-1 (or the pseudogene TRBV3-2), the J call TRBJ2-1; possible D gene TRBD2, 5 bases. Germline CDR1 reads LGHDT; CDR2 reads YNNKEL (reference sequence). The CDR3 runs to 16 residues. The V end was cut by 0 bases, the J end by 5 bases, with 14 bases between. CDR3 nucleotide sequence: TGTGCCAGCAGCCAAGAGAGGGCGACGGGGAACAATGAGCAGTTCTTC. Its protein product is CASSQERATGNNEQFF.

The chain links TRBV6-6 to TRBJ1-1; tentative D call: TRBD1 (6 bases). V was trimmed by 7 bases and J by 7 bases, leaving 10 bases between them. This CDR3 contains 11 residues. Germline-derived CDR1 and CDR2 are MNHNY and SVGAGI (reference sequence). In nucleotides, the CDR3 is TGTGCCAGCACCCGGGACATTGAAGCTTTCTTT. Its translation is CASTRDIEAFF.

The rearrangement links TRBV15 to TRBJ2-7, with D tentatively TRBD1 (5 bases). Germline-derived CDR1 and CDR2 are LNHNV and YYDKDF (reference sequence). V shed 0 bases and J shed 10 bases, with 10 bases lying between them. The CDR3 has 12 residues. CDR3 nucleotide sequence: TGTGCCACCAGCAGAGACGGCAGGGTTCAGTACTTC. Translation gives CATSRDGRVQYF.

The J gene is TRBJ1-2, the V gene TRBV30; 8 bases are a match to TRBD1. Germline V gives CDR1 GTSNPN, CDR2 SVGIG (reference sequence). The J segment lost 7 bases and the V segment lost 2 bases, leaving 6 bases of the junction unmatched. The CDR3 totals 13 residues. The CDR3 reads CAWSPTGVVGYTF. The CDR3 DNA follows: TGTGCCTGGAGTCCGACAGGGGTGGTTGGCTACACCTTC.

The chain joins TRBV19 to TRBJ1-6; TRBD1 aligns across 8 bases. This CDR3 is built from 14 residues. Germline assignment: CDR1 LNHDA and CDR2 SQIVND (reference sequence). Trimming at V came to 6 bases and at J to 7 bases, leaving 5 bases not matched to a gene. CDR3 coding DNA: TGTGCCAGTAGGACAGGACAGGGAAATTCACCCCTCCACTTT. Residues: CASRTGQGNSPLHF. Based on the CDR3 plus reference TRBV19 and TRBJ1-6, the full variable domain is DGGITQSPKYLFRKEGQNVTLSCEQNLNHDAMYWYRQDPGQGLRLIYYSQIVNDFQKGDIAEGYSVSREKKESFPLTVTSAQKNPTAFYLCASRTGQGNSPLHFGNGTRLTVT.

V and J are TRBV29-1 and TRBJ2-1, with 8 bases aligning to TRBD1. The ends lost 8 bases at V and 6 bases at J; junction bases unmatched: 3. Germline assignment: CDR1 SQVTM and CDR2 ANQGSEA. The CDR3 runs 11 residues. The CDR3 DNA is TGCAGCACGGACAGGGCCAATGAGCAGTTCTTC. It encodes CSTDRANEQFF.

This chain connects TRBV28 to TRBJ2-7, with no clear D. Germline CDR1 reads MDHEN; CDR2 reads SYDVKM. V was trimmed by 3 bases and J by 6 bases, leaving 15 bases between them. The CDR3 consists of 14 residues. CDR3 DNA sequence: TGTGCCAGCAGTTTGGTCCAGGTGGCTGCCGAGCAGTACTTC. Translated: CASSLVQVAAEQYF.

This chain uses TRBV3-1 (or the pseudogene TRBV3-2) with TRBJ1-1; 8 bases line up with TRBD1. CDR3 length equals 14 residues. V lost 2 bases, J lost 4 bases, and 3 bases stayed unmatched. CDR1 and CDR2 (germline): LGHDT, YNNKEL (reference sequence). The CDR3 DNA is TGTGCCAGCAGCCAACTAGGACAGGGCACTGAAGCTTTCTTT. Translation gives CASSQLGQGTEAFF.

V usage is TRBV10-3 and J usage is TRBJ1-6; 9 positions match TRBD1. The CDR3 is made up of 15 amino acids. Germline V CDR1 and CDR2: ENHRY, SYGVKD. Trimming at V came to 3 bases and at J to 12 bases, leaving 9 bases not matched to a gene. CDR3 protein: CAISDPPDRGGPLHF. The CDR3 region has the DNA TGTGCCATCAGTGACCCCCCGGACAGGGGAGGACCCCTCCACTTT.

The chain combines TRBV24-1 with TRBJ2-3; 12 bases map to TRBD2. Per the germline V gene, CDR1 is KGHDR and CDR2 is SFDVKD. The length of the CDR3 is 17 residues. V lost 2 bases to trimming and J lost 5 bases; unmatched junction nucleotides: 7. Here the CDR3 DNA reads TGTGCCACCAGTGATTGGACTAGCGGGGTAACCAGAGATACGCAGTATTTT. This sequence encodes CATSDWTSGVTRDTQYF.

A single count supports this clone. The chain is built from TRBV9 and TRBJ2-2; TRBD1 agrees at 9 bases. This CDR3 region has 16 residues. Germline-derived CDR1 and CDR2 are SGDLS and YYNGEE. The J segment lost 3 bases and the V segment lost 0 bases, leaving 3 bases of the junction unmatched. The CDR3 is CASSVAGQGYTGELFF. The DNA for the CDR3 is TGTGCCAGCAGCGTAGCGGGACAGGGTTACACCGGGGAGCTGTTTTTT.

The J gene is TRBJ1-4, the V gene TRBV28; possible D gene TRBD1, 5 bases. The germline CDR1 and CDR2 sequences are MDHEN and SYDVKM. This CDR3 comprises 14 residues. V was trimmed by 5 bases and J by 3 bases, leaving 10 bases between them. DNA for the CDR3: TGTGCCAGCAGTGGGGGGGGATCTAATGAAAAACTGTTTTTT. This translates into CASSGGGSNEKLFF.

The chain has TRBV7-9 and TRBJ2-5; 9 nucleotides line up with TRBD1. The germline CDR1 and CDR2 sequences are SEHNR and FQNEAQ (reference sequence). The CDR3 loop spans 14 amino acids. V lost 5 bases to trimming and J lost 4 bases; unmatched junction nucleotides: 5. This CDR3 is CASSRDRERETQYF. DNA for the CDR3: TGTGCCAGCAGCCGGGACAGGGAAAGAGAGACCCAGTACTTC.

The V call is TRBV15, the J call TRBJ2-5; possible D gene TRBD1, 6 bases. CDR1 and CDR2 (germline): LNHNV, YYDKDF (reference sequence). V was pared by 5 bases and J by 7 bases, with 20 bases between. The CDR3 totals 15 residues. The CDR3 reads CATSSQQGAVGTQYF. The CDR3 region has the DNA TGTGCCACCAGCTCTCAACAGGGAGCCGTGGGGACCCAGTACTTC.

The genes are TRBV24-1 and TRBJ2-2; the D gene is possibly TRBD1 (5 bases). CDR1 and CDR2 from the germline V gene are KGHDR and SFDVKD. The CDR3 spans 15 residues. Trimming shortened V by 4 bases and J by 1 base, and 9 bases separated the two germline ends. The CDR3 sequence: CATSDPTENTGELFF. For the CDR3, the DNA is TGTGCCACCAGTGACCCGACAGAGAACACCGGGGAGCTGTTTTTT.

V is TRBV6-6 and J is TRBJ2-7; 10 bases line up with TRBD2. This CDR3 contains 15 residues. The germline V gene encodes CDR1 MNHNY and CDR2 SVGAGI (reference sequence). J lost 2 bases, V lost 5 bases, and 6 bases had no gene match. The CDR3 reads CASSVPSGGTYEQYF. CDR3 in DNA: TGTGCCAGCAGTGTTCCTAGCGGGGGTACCTACGAGCAGTACTTC.

The CDR3 region has the DNA TGTGCCAGCAGCGTCTATTATTCGGACACCGGGGAGCTGTTTTTT. Its protein is CASSVYYSDTGELFF. The gene calls are TRBV7-6 and TRBJ2-2; D unclear. V shed 5 bases and J shed 3 bases, with 13 bases lying between them. Germline lookup yields CDR1 SGHVS and CDR2 FNYEAQ. CDR3 length: 15 amino acids.

The chain recombines TRBV7-8 with TRBJ1-5, with 10 bases that match TRBD1. Trimming removed 5 bases from V and 5 bases from J; junction bases left unmatched: 3. The CDR3 sequence is 14 residues long. Germline V gene lookup returns CDR1 SGHVS and CDR2 FQNEAQ. CDR3 amino acids: CASSRDRGYQPQHF. CDR3 nucleotides: TGTGCCAGCAGCCGGGACAGGGGTTATCAGCCCCAGCATTTT.

The chain couples TRBV12-3 or TRBV12-4 to TRBJ1-2; D possibly corresponds to TRBD1 (5 bases). V was clipped by 4 bases and J by 2 bases, with 8 bases between them. The CDR3 consists of 13 residues. CDR3 sequence: CASSSGGNYGYTF. The CDR3 DNA reads TGTGCCAGCAGTTCGGGGGGGAACTATGGCTACACCTTC.

The chain carries TRBV6-6 and TRBJ2-1; a possible D gene is TRBD2 (5 bases). CDR1 and CDR2 from the germline V gene are MNHNY and SVGAGI (reference sequence). The length of the CDR3 is 15 residues. Trimming shortened V by 7 bases and J by 0 bases, and 13 bases separated the two germline ends. The CDR3, as DNA: TGTGCCAGCACCGGGATTGCGAGCTCCTACAATGAGCAGTTCTTC. Translated, it gives CASTGIASSYNEQFF.

This clone was counted once. This sequence joins TRBV3-1 (or the pseudogene TRBV3-2) and TRBJ2-7; 10 positions match TRBD2. The CDR3 is made up of 15 amino acids. The junction had 2 bases not matched to a gene; V was cut back by 1 base and J by 2 bases. Germline V gives CDR1 LGHDT, CDR2 YNNKEL (reference sequence). This chain's CDR3 is CASSQAAGGPYEQYF. The CDR3 DNA follows: TGTGCCAGCAGCCAAGCAGCGGGAGGGCCCTACGAGCAGTACTTC.

The chain couples TRBV28 to TRBJ1-5; 7 bases are shared with TRBD1. Germline CDR1 reads MDHEN; CDR2 reads SYDVKM. The V and J ends lost 5 bases and 6 bases, in that order; junction bases with no gene match: 4. CDR3 size: 13 residues. As DNA, the CDR3 is TGTGCCAGCAGTCGGGACAGAGGTCAGCCCCAGCATTTT. It translates to CASSRDRGQPQHF.

The chain carries TRBV9 and TRBJ2-2; TRBD1 matches at 8 bases. J was trimmed by 5 bases and V by 4 bases; bases with no gene match: 4. CDR3 length: 14 amino acids. Germline V gives CDR1 SGDLS, CDR2 YYNGEE. The CDR3 bases are TGTGCCAGCAGCCCTGGACAGGGAACCGGGGAGCTGTTTTTT. Residues: CASSPGQGTGELFF.

V is TRBV9 and J is TRBJ1-2; no firm D call. CDR1 is SGDLS, CDR2 YYNGEE, per germline. The CDR3 spans 13 residues. V gave up 1 base and J gave up 2 bases, with 6 bases separating them. The CDR3 sequence is CASSVTENYGYTF. As DNA, the CDR3 is TGTGCCAGCAGCGTAACGGAGAACTATGGCTACACCTTC.